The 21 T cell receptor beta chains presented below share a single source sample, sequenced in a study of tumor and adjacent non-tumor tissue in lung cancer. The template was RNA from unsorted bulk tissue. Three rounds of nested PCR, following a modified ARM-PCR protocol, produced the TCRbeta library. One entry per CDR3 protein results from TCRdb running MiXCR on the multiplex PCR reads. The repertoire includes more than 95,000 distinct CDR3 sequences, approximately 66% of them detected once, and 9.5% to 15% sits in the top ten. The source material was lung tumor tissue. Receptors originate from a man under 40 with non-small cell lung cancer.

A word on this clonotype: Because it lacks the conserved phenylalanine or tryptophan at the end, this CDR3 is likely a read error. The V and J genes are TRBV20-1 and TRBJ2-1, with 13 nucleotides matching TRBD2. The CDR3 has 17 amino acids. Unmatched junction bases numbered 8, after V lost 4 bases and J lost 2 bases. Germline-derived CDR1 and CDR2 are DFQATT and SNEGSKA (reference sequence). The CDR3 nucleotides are TGCAGTGCTAATCAGTGGACTAGCGGGAGCGCCTACAATGAGCAGTTCTTG. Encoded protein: CSANQWTSGSAYNEQFL.

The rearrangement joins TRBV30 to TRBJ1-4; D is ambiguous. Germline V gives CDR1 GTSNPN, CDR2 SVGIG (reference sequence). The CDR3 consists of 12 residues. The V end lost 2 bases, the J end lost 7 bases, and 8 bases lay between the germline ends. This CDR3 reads CAWSILREKLFF. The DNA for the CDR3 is TGTGCCTGGAGTATACTGCGTGAAAAACTGTTTTTT.

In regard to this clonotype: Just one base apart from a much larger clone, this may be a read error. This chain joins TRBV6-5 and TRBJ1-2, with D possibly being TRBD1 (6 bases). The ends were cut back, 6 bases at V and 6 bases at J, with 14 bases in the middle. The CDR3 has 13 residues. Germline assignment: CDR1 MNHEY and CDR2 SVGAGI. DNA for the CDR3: TGTGCCAGCAGGGCACAGGGTGCCCATGGCTACACCTTC. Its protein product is CASRAQGAHGYTF.

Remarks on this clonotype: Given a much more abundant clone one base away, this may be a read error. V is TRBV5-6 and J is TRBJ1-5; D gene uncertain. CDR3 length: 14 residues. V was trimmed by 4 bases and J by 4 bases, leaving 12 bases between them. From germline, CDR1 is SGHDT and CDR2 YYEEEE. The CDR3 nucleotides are TGTGCCAGCAGCCACCAAACAGAGAATCAGCCCCAGCATTTT. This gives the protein CASSHQTENQPQHF.

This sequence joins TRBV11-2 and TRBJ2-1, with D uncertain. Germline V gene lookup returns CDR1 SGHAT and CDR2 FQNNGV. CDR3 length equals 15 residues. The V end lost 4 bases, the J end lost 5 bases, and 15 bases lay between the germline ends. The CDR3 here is CASSYKWTDDNEQFF. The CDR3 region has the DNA TGTGCCAGCAGCTACAAGTGGACCGACGACAATGAGCAGTTCTTC. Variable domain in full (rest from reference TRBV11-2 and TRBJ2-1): EAGVAQSPRYKIIEKRQSVAFWCNPISGHATLYWYQQILGQGPKLLIQFQNNGVVDDSQLPKDRFSAERLKGVDSTLKIQPAKLEDSAVYLCASSYKWTDDNEQFFGPGTRLTVL.

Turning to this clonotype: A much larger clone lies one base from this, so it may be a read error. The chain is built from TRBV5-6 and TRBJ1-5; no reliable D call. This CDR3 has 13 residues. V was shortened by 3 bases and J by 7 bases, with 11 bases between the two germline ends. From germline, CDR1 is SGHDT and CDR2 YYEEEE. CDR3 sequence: CASSYGVGQPQHF. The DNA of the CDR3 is TGTGCCAGCAGCTACGGGGTCGGGCAGCCCCAGCATTTT.

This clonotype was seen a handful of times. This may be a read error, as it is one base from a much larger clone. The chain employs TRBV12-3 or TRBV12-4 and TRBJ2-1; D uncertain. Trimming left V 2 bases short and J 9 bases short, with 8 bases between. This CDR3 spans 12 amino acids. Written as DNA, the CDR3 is TGTGCCAGCAGTTTATTGGGCGGTGAGCAGTTCTTC. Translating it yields CASSLLGGEQFF.

In nucleotides, the CDR3 is TGTGCCAGTATCGAAGGGGGCGGCTCCTACGAGCAGTACTTC. It encodes CASIEGGGSYEQYF. J is TRBJ2-7 and V is TRBV19; 7 bases match TRBD1. The V segment lost 7 bases and the J segment 0 bases; nucleotides outside the gene matches: 6. Germline lookup yields CDR1 LNHDA and CDR2 SQIVND (reference sequence). CDR3 length: 14 residues. Full variable domain (missing parts from reference TRBV19 and TRBJ2-7): DGGITQSPKYLFRKEGQNVTLSCEQNLNHDAMYWYRQDPGQGLRLIYYSQIVNDFQKGDIAEGYSVSREKKESFPLTVTSAQKNPTAFYLCASIEGGGSYEQYFGPGTRLTVT.

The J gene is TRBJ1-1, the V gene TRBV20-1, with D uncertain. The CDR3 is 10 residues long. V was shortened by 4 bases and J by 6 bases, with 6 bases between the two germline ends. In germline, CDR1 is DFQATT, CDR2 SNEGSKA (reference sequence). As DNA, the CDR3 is TGCAGTGCTATGGTCGCTGAAGCTTTCTTT. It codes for CSAMVAEAFF.

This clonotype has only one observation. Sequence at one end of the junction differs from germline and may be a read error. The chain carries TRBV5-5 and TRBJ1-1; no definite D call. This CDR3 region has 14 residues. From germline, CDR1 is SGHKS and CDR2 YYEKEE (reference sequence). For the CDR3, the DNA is TGTGCCAGCAGCACCAACCCAGGAAACACTAAAGCTTTCTTT. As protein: CASSTNPGNTKAFF.

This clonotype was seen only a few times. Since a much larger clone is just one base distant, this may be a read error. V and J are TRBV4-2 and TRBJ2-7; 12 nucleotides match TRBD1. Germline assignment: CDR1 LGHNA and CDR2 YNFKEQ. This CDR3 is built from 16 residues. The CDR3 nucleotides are TGTGCCAGCAGCCAAGATACCGGGACAGGGGGCTACAAGCAGTACTTC. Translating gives CASSQDTGTGGYKQYF.

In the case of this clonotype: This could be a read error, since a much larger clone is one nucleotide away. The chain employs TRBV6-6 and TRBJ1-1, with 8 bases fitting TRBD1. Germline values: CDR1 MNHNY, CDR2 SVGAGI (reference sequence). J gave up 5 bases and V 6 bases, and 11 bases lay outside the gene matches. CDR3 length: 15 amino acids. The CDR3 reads CASSMHGQGRTEAFF. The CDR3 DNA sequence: TGTGCCAGCAGCATGCACGGACAGGGTAGGACTGAAGCTTTCTTT.

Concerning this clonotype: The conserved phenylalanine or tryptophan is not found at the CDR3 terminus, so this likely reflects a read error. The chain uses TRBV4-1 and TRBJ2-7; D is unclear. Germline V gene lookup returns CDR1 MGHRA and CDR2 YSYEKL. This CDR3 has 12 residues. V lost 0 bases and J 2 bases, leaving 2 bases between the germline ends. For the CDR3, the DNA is TGCGCCAGCAGCCAAGATGCCTACGAGCAGTACCTC. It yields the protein CASSQDAYEQYL.

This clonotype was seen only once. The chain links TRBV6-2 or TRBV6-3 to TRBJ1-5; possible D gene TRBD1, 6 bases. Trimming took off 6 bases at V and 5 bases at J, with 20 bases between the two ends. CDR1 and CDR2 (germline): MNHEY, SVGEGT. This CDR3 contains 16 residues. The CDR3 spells CASRTPDSRPHQPQHF. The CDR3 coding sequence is TGTGCCAGCAGGACACCGGACAGTAGGCCTCATCAGCCCCAGCATTTT.

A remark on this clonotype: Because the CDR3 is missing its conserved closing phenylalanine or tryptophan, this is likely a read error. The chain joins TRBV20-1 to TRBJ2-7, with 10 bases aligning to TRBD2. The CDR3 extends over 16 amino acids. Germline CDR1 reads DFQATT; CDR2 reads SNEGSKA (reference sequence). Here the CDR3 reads CSAITTSGQTSYVQYL. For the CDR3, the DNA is TGCAGTGCTATTACGACTAGCGGGCAAACCTCCTACGTGCAGTACTTA.

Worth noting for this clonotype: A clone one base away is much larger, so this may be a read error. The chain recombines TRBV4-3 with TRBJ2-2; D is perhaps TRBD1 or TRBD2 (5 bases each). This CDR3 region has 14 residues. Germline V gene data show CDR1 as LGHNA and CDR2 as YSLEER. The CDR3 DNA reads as TGCGCCAGCAGCCAAGGACAGAACACCGGGGAGCTGTTGTTT. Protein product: CASSQGQNTGELLF.

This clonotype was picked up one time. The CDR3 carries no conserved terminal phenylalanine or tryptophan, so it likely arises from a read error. CDR3 DNA sequence: TGTGCCAGCAGTTTGGGGCTGTCCCCCTACGTGCAGTACTCC. Translating gives CASSLGLSPYVQYS. This rearrangement joins TRBV12-3 or TRBV12-4 to TRBJ2-7, with D perhaps TRBD1 (5 bases). The CDR3 has 14 residues.

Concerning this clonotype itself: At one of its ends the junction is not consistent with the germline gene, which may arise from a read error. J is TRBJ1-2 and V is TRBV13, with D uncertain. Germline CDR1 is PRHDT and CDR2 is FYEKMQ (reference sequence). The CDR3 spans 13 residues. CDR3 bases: TGTGCCAGCAGCTTAGAGGCAGACTATAGCTACACCTTC. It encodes CASSLEADYSYTF.

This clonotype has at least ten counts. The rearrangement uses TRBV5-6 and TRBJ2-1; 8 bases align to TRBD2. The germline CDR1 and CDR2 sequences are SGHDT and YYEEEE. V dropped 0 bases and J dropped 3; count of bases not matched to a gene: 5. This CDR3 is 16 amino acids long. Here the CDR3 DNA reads TGTGCCAGCAGCTTGGTCGGAGCGGGGGTCTACAATGAGCAGTTCTTC. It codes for CASSLVGAGVYNEQFF.

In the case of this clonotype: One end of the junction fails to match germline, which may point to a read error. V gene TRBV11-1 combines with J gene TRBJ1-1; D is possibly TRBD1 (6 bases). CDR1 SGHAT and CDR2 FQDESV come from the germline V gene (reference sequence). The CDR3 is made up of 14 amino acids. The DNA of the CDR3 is TGTACCAGCCGCTGGACAGCAGTGAACACTGAAGCTTTCTTT. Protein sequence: CTSRWTAVNTEAFF.

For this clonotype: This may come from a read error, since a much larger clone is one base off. The chain's CDR3 is CSAKQGANGNTMYF. In DNA form, the CDR3 reads TGCAGTGCTAAACAAGGGGCTAACGGAAACACCATGTATTTT. The chain combines TRBV20-1 with TRBJ1-3; maybe TRBD1 (5 bases). Germline assignment: CDR1 DFQATT and CDR2 SNEGSKA (reference sequence). The CDR3 has 14 amino acids.